The 13 T cell receptor beta chains given below trace back to one sample, sequenced in a study of T cell repertoires in cytomegalovirus infection. These receptors lack a known antigen. MiXCR was run by TCRdb on the reads, yielding one entry per CDR3 protein. The repertoire holds hundreds of thousands of distinct CDR3 sequences, with roughly 36% as singletons. Sequenced here: cultured PBMCs, sampled from culture after CMV antigen stimulation. Receptor source: a human donor in good health (CMV status not recorded). Some clones in this sample may be carry-over from other donors' samples.

This rearrangement joins TRBV29-1 to TRBJ2-1; TRBD1 aligns across 8 bases. The V gene's germline CDR1 is SQVTM and CDR2 ANQGSEA. V lost 5 bases to trimming and J lost 0 bases; unmatched junction nucleotides: 6. This CDR3 has 15 amino acids. For the CDR3, the DNA is TGCAGCGTTCAGGGGGCGCAGGGCTCCTACAATGAGCAGTTCTTC. This translates into CSVQGAQGSYNEQFF.

This clonotype has just a few counts. The rearrangement uses TRBV19 and TRBJ1-1; weak D call: TRBD1 (6 bases). This CDR3 is 14 amino acids long. CDR1 and CDR2 (germline): LNHDA, SQIVND (reference sequence). Trimming left V 2 bases short and J 5 bases short, with 12 bases between. Written as DNA, the CDR3 is TGTGCCAGTAGTATAAACAGGGAAGTGACTGAAGCTTTCTTT. Translation gives CASSINREVTEAFF.

V gene TRBV7-9 combines with J gene TRBJ2-1; 8 bases fit TRBD2. V lost 5 bases to trimming and J lost 9 bases; unmatched junction nucleotides: 12. From germline, CDR1 is SEHNR and CDR2 FQNEAQ (reference sequence). This CDR3 is 15 amino acids long. CDR3 in DNA: TGTGCCAGCAGCCCATCCGGGACTAGTGATTTTGAGCAGTTCTTC. Amino acid sequence: CASSPSGTSDFEQFF.

The chain employs TRBV5-1 and TRBJ2-5; 9 bases are a match to TRBD2. This CDR3 comprises 15 residues. Trimming cost V 1 base and J 4 bases; bases outside gene matches: 5. Germline V gives CDR1 SGHRS, CDR2 YFSETQ. The CDR3 DNA sequence: TGCGCCAGCAGCTTGCAGCTAGCGGGACCAGAGACCCAGTACTTC. Amino acid sequence: CASSLQLAGPETQYF.

This chain links TRBV7-2 with TRBJ2-3, with D maybe TRBD2 (7 bases). CDR3 length: 15 amino acids. V dropped 5 bases and J dropped 2 bases, with 14 bases sitting between them. In germline, CDR1 is SGHTA, CDR2 FQGNSA. CDR3 sequence: CASSRGGALTDTQYF. CDR3 sequence (DNA): TGTGCCAGCAGCCGTGGGGGGGCACTCACAGATACGCAGTATTTT.

This clonotype was seen at least ten times. V gene TRBV7-8 combines with J gene TRBJ1-1, with D unresolved. Trimming cost V 3 bases and J 0 bases, with 11 bases left between them. Germline assignment: CDR1 SGHVS and CDR2 FQNEAQ. The CDR3 length is 15 residues. The CDR3 nucleotides read TGTGCCAGCAGCTTCCAGGCAGGCTTGAACACTGAAGCTTTCTTT. Translated, it gives CASSFQAGLNTEAFF. The variable domain in full, completed from reference TRBV7-8 and TRBJ1-1, reads GAGVSQSPRYKVAKRGQDVALRCDPISGHVSLFWYQQALGQGPEFLTYFQNEAQLDKSGLPSDRFFAERPEGSVSTLKIQRTQQEDSAVYLCASSFQAGLNTEAFFGQGTRLTVV.

The V gene is TRBV7-2, the J gene TRBJ2-5; tentative D call: TRBD1 (7 bases). Per germline, CDR1 SGHTA and CDR2 FQGNSA. The CDR3 runs to 14 residues. Trimming removed 5 bases from V and 5 bases from J, with 15 bases in between. Here the CDR3 DNA reads TGTGCCAGCAGCCCCTCACAGGGGAGGGAGACCCAGTACTTC. Its translation is CASSPSQGRETQYF.

The rearrangement links TRBV29-1 to TRBJ2-1, with TRBD1 matching over 8 bases. Germline V gives CDR1 SQVTM, CDR2 ANQGSEA. With V trimmed by 7 bases and J by 8 bases, 7 bases remained unmatched. The CDR3 covers 12 residues. The CDR3 sequence: CSANRGRDEQFF. The CDR3 DNA reads TGCAGCGCCAACAGGGGGAGAGATGAGCAGTTCTTC.

This rearrangement joins TRBV28 to TRBJ2-7, with no clear D. The CDR3 length is 13 residues. Germline CDR1 MDHEN, CDR2 SYDVKM. The V end lost 5 bases, the J end lost 1 base, and 9 bases lay between the germline ends. This CDR3 reads CASSKIGSYEQYF. The CDR3 bases are TGTGCCAGCAGTAAAATTGGTTCCTACGAGCAGTACTTC.

This chain uses TRBV6-2 or TRBV6-3 with TRBJ2-1, with TRBD2 as a possible D gene (5 bases). Trimming stripped 9 bases from V and 15 bases from J, with 12 bases between. The CDR3 covers 9 residues. CDR1 and CDR2 (germline): MNHEY, SVGEGT. The CDR3 coding sequence is TGTGCCAGGCGGGCCCCTCTGTTCTTC. Its translation is CARRAPLFF.

This chain connects TRBV20-1 to TRBJ2-1; D is unresolved. CDR3 size: 15 residues. The V end was cut by 0 bases, the J end by 5 bases, with 14 bases between. Germline V lookup: CDR1 DFQATT, CDR2 SNEGSKA (reference sequence). CDR3 sequence: CSARDPGPRHNEQFF. CDR3 sequence (DNA): TGCAGTGCTAGAGATCCTGGACCCCGACACAATGAGCAGTTCTTC.

This clonotype was detected ten times or more. The V gene is TRBV7-2, the J gene TRBJ2-7; possibly TRBD1 or TRBD2 for D (5 bases each). CDR3 length: 16 residues. The V end was cut by 1 base, the J end by 0 bases, with 13 bases between. In germline, CDR1 is SGHTA, CDR2 FQGNSA. The CDR3 region has the DNA TGTGCCAGCAGCTTAGGACGTCTCGGGGCCTCCTACGAGCAGTACTTC. Its protein product is CASSLGRLGASYEQYF. Full variable domain (remainder filled in from reference TRBV7-2 and TRBJ2-7): GAGVSQSPSNKVTEKGKDVELRCDPISGHTALYWYRQSLGQGLEFLIYFQGNSAPDKSGLPSDRFSAERTGGSVSTLTIQRTQQEDSAVYLCASSLGRLGASYEQYFGPGTRLTVT.

This clonotype appeared a few times. The chain has TRBV6-1 and TRBJ1-6, with no clear D. The CDR3 totals 13 residues. With 3 bases removed from V and 6 bases from J, the gap between germline ends came to 6 bases. Germline V gene sequence: CDR1 MNHNS, CDR2 SASEGT. CDR3 DNA: TGTGCCAGCAGTGACATGTTTAATTCACCCCTCCACTTT. This translates into CASSDMFNSPLHF.